The 20 T cell receptor beta chains presented below share a single source sample, sequenced in a study of blood T cell repertoires in COVID-19. The table came from immunoSEQ multiplex PCR; TCRdb's copy has only in-frame clones and leaves some out. Of approximately 410,000 clones in the sample, 86% were seen once. Sequences were obtained from peripheral blood. The receptors shown here come from a woman in her thirties with active or convalescent COVID-19.

This clone occurred a few times. This sequence joins TRBV25-1 and TRBJ2-7; 7 bases line up with TRBD2. Germline V CDR1 and CDR2: MGHDK, SYGVNS. The CDR3 runs to 15 residues. J lost 3 bases, V lost 1 base, and 6 bases had no gene match. CDR3 DNA: TGTGCCAGCAGTGAATTTCCGGGGGAGGGCTACGAGCAGTACTTC. It translates to CASSEFPGEGYEQYF.

The chain has TRBV7-2 and TRBJ1-2, with a possible D match to TRBD1 (6 bases). Germline V gives CDR1 SGHTA, CDR2 FQGNSA. The CDR3 runs to 18 residues. Trimming removed 3 bases from V and 5 bases from J, with 25 bases in between. CDR3 coding DNA: TGTGCCAGCAGCTTGACGACAGGCCTCACGAACGGAAGGTATGGCTACACCTTC. This sequence encodes CASSLTTGLTNGRYGYTF. Complete variable domain (other parts from reference TRBV7-2 and TRBJ1-2): GAGVSQSPSNKVTEKGKDVELRCDPISGHTALYWYRQSLGQGLEFLIYFQGNSAPDKSGLPSDRFSAERTGGSVSTLTIQRTQQEDSAVYLCASSLTTGLTNGRYGYTFGSGTRLTVV.

This clone showed up just a few times. The V call is TRBV27, the J call TRBJ1-1, with TRBD1 matching over 7 bases. Germline V lookup: CDR1 MNHEY, CDR2 SMNVEV (reference sequence). The V segment lost 5 bases and the J segment 5 bases; nucleotides outside the gene matches: 11. The CDR3 length is 15 residues. The CDR3 sequence is CASSDNRGGRTEAFF. The CDR3 nucleotides read TGTGCCAGCAGTGACAACAGGGGAGGACGGACTGAAGCTTTCTTT.

The chain recombines TRBV7-6 with TRBJ2-3, with 7 bases aligning to TRBD2. Germline CDR1 and CDR2: SGHVS and FNYEAQ. The ends lost 2 bases at V and 2 bases at J; junction bases unmatched: 4. CDR3 length equals 15 residues. CDR3 in DNA: TGTGCCAGCAGCTTATCGGGGGGTTACACAGATACGCAGTATTTT. Protein: CASSLSGGYTDTQYF.

This chain joins TRBV6-2 or TRBV6-3 and TRBJ2-5; D perhaps matches TRBD1 (5 bases). V shed 3 bases and J shed 2 bases, with 13 bases lying between them. CDR1 is MNHEY, CDR2 SVGEGT, per germline. This CDR3 has 15 amino acids. The CDR3 coding sequence is TGTGCCAGCAGTTATAGGCCAGGGTATCAAGAGACCCAGTACTTC. Protein: CASSYRPGYQETQYF.

This chain uses TRBV18 with TRBJ1-2; the D gene is possibly TRBD1 (6 bases). Germline V gives CDR1 KGHSH, CDR2 LQKENI. The V end was cut by 4 bases, the J end by 2 bases, with 20 bases between. CDR3 length: 17 residues. The CDR3 reads CASSRPTLDSLNYGYTF. In DNA, the CDR3 is TGTGCCAGCTCACGGCCTACCCTGGACAGTCTCAACTATGGCTACACCTTC.

The chain couples TRBV12-3 or TRBV12-4 to TRBJ1-2, with D possibly TRBD1 on 5 matching bases. V gave up 10 bases and J gave up 7 bases, with 19 bases separating them. The CDR3 is 13 residues long. The CDR3 loop is CATAGGRQGGYTF. The CDR3 DNA reads TGTGCCACCGCGGGAGGGAGGCAGGGTGGCTACACCTTC.

This chain joins TRBV5-6 and TRBJ1-1; tentatively, D is TRBD1 (5 bases). Germline values: CDR1 SGHDT, CDR2 YYEEEE. The V and J ends lost 7 bases and 3 bases respectively, with 13 bases between them. The CDR3 contains 13 residues. CDR3 DNA: TGTGCCAGCTCCCAGGGTGGGGACACTGAAGCTTTCTTT. Translation gives CASSQGGDTEAFF.

This clone was observed a few times. The rearrangement joins TRBV7-9 to TRBJ2-7; TRBD2 is a possible D gene (6 bases). The CDR3 runs 14 residues. Trimming cost V 2 bases and J 2 bases, with 10 bases left between them. Per germline, CDR1 SEHNR and CDR2 FQNEAQ (reference sequence). The CDR3 DNA reads as TGTGCCAGCAGCTTATACGGAGGGGCCTACGAGCAGTACTTC. Translation gives CASSLYGGAYEQYF.

The sample holds a few counts of this clone. V gene TRBV11-2 combines with J gene TRBJ1-6, with D maybe TRBD1 (5 bases). Germline V gene lookup returns CDR1 SGHAT and CDR2 FQNNGV. Trimming stripped 1 base from V and 7 bases from J, with 14 bases between. This CDR3 contains 16 residues. The CDR3 DNA reads TGTGCCAGCAGCTTAGTGTATGCGGGGACCAATTCACCCCTCCACTTT. This encodes CASSLVYAGTNSPLHF. Complete variable domain (other parts from reference TRBV11-2 and TRBJ1-6): EAGVAQSPRYKIIEKRQSVAFWCNPISGHATLYWYQQILGQGPKLLIQFQNNGVVDDSQLPKDRFSAERLKGVDSTLKIQPAKLEDSAVYLCASSLVYAGTNSPLHFGNGTRLTVT.

The V gene is TRBV20-1, the J gene TRBJ2-3; the match to TRBD2 covers 7 bases. The CDR3 has 14 amino acids. Germline V lookup: CDR1 DFQATT, CDR2 SNEGSKA (reference sequence). Germline trimming cut 3 bases from V and 3 bases from J; bases unmatched to any gene: 6. The CDR3 is CSASDGLGTDTQYF. The CDR3 bases are TGCAGTGCTAGTGACGGACTAGGTACAGATACGCAGTATTTT.

V gene TRBV3-1 (or the pseudogene TRBV3-2) combines with J gene TRBJ2-6, with 10 bases aligning to TRBD1. This CDR3 comprises 17 residues. Germline CDR1 LGHDT, CDR2 YNNKEL (reference sequence). Germline trimming cut 7 bases from V and 1 base from J; bases unmatched to any gene: 7. This chain's CDR3 is CASTSWTGGSGANVLTF. The CDR3 DNA reads TGTGCCAGCACATCGTGGACAGGGGGGTCTGGGGCCAACGTCCTGACTTTC.

The V gene is TRBV11-2, the J gene TRBJ1-1, with D possibly being TRBD1 (5 bases). Between the trimmed V and J ends, which lost 0 bases and 5 bases, there was a span of 10 bases. CDR1 SGHAT and CDR2 FQNNGV come from the germline V gene. The CDR3 sequence is 14 residues long. In nucleotides, the CDR3 is TGTGCCAGCAGCTTAGAGGGGCATCTTACTGAAGCTTTCTTT. Translation gives CASSLEGHLTEAFF.

This rearrangement joins TRBV5-6 to TRBJ2-7; 7 bases are shared with TRBD1. In germline, CDR1 is SGHDT, CDR2 YYEEEE. V trimming: 4 bases; J trimming: 7 bases; junction bases outside the gene matches: 17. This CDR3 comprises 16 residues. The CDR3 is CASSTRTGRGMVEQYF. DNA for the CDR3: TGTGCCAGCAGCACCAGGACAGGAAGGGGGATGGTTGAGCAGTACTTC.

The chain is built from TRBV19 and TRBJ2-1, with 14 positions matching TRBD2. The CDR3 is made up of 17 amino acids. Trimming took 1 base from V and 4 from J; bases not matched to a gene: 3. Germline values: CDR1 LNHDA, CDR2 SQIVND (reference sequence). CDR3 bases: TGTGCCAGTAGTATAGGACTAGCGGGAGGGTATTACAATGAGCAGTTCTTC. As protein: CASSIGLAGGYYNEQFF.

The count of this clone is one. The CDR3 DNA reads as TGTGCCAGCAAGCGGGGGAGCTCCTACAATGAGCAGTTCTTC. This sequence encodes CASKRGSSYNEQFF. The chain employs TRBV2 and TRBJ2-1, with 8 bases identical to TRBD2. Germline-derived CDR1 and CDR2 are SNHLY and FYNNEI. Germline trimming cut 7 bases from V and 0 bases from J; bases unmatched to any gene: 2. The CDR3 is 14 residues long.

The chain has TRBV30 and TRBJ2-7; TRBD1 aligns across 7 bases. Trimming removed 1 base from V and 6 bases from J; junction bases left unmatched: 6. The CDR3 totals 13 residues. Looked up from germline, CDR1 is GTSNPN and CDR2 is SVGIG (reference sequence). The CDR3 here is CAWSADRVGEQYF. Here the CDR3 DNA reads TGTGCCTGGAGTGCTGACAGGGTTGGCGAGCAGTACTTC. The complete variable domain, with remaining parts taken from reference TRBV30 and TRBJ2-7, reads SQTIHQWPATLVQPVGSPLSLECTVEGTSNPNLYWYRQAAGRGLQLLFYSVGIGQISSEVPQNLSASRPQDRQFILSSKKLLLSDSGFYLCAWSADRVGEQYFGPGTRLTVT.

This clone was observed a handful of times. This chain joins TRBV10-2 and TRBJ2-7; perhaps TRBD1 as D (6 bases). In germline, CDR1 is WSHSY, CDR2 SAAADI. The V end was cut by 4 bases, the J end by 0 bases, with 10 bases between. The CDR3 extends over 14 amino acids. CDR3 loop: CASSAGVSSYEQYF. The CDR3 region has the DNA TGCGCCAGCAGTGCAGGGGTAAGCTCCTACGAGCAGTACTTC.

This clone was seen once. The rearrangement joins TRBV6-1 to TRBJ2-7; D is possibly TRBD2 (7 bases). The CDR3 is made up of 15 amino acids. V was cut by 3 bases and J by 1 base, with 13 bases left in between. Germline V lookup: CDR1 MNHNS, CDR2 SASEGT. Written as DNA, the CDR3 is TGTGCCAGCAGTGACCGTGGGGGGGCATCCTACGAGCAGTACTTC. Its translation is CASSDRGGASYEQYF.

The gene calls are TRBV6-6 and TRBJ2-3, with D perhaps TRBD1 (5 bases). There are 16 residues in the CDR3. Germline assignment: CDR1 MNHNY and CDR2 SVGAGI (reference sequence). The V gene lost 3 bases and the J gene lost 6 bases, with 19 bases spanning the gap. CDR3 loop: CASSYGDSPYPDTQYF. The CDR3 nucleotides are TGTGCCAGCAGTTATGGCGACAGCCCTTACCCGGATACGCAGTATTTT.